This TCR beta chain was found in a study of blood T cells in healthy people across ages. With regard to this clonotype: What it recognizes is unknown.

Study results and limitations: Significant beta diversity loss was already apparent by age approximately 42, declining roughly linearly.

Germline values: CDR1 SGHTA, CDR2 FQGNSA. The V end lost 7 bases, the J end lost 3 bases, and 19 bases lay between the germline ends. This CDR3 spans 15 amino acids. Sample donors were healthy Caucasian individuals that came from Russia, aged roughly 6 to 100. The second PCR ran about 6 to 11 cycles with a sample-barcoded 5' primer and J-beta primers. Tags on each cDNA molecule came from a template-switch adaptor with 12 random nucleotides. TCRdb re-derived calls from the 5' RACE reads in MiXCR, one entry per CDR3 protein. The sample contains approximately 700,000 distinct CDR3 sequences, about a third of which appear only once.

The TCR sequence derives from a woman older than 75 in good health. This chain uses TRBV7-2 with TRBJ2-7; D possibly matches TRBD1 or TRBD2 (5 bases each). Input material: blood. CDR3 protein: CASTHYGGRVYEQYF. The CDR3 nucleotides are TGTGCCAGCACCCACTATGGGGGTAGGGTCTACGAGCAGTACTTC.